These T cell receptor beta chains were read from a single sample in a study of shared clonotypes between healthy human individuals. Here immunoSEQ multiplex PCR was the method, and the copy in TCRdb shows in-frame clones only, minus some. The sample lists around 2.1 million clones; around 95% were seen once. Sequences were obtained from naive CD4+ T cells sorted from blood. The receptors come from a man aged 18 to 30 in good health. Each CDR3 is given with its conserved first and last residue. The D gene is left open where the match is weak. Size is stated for part of the rows, as once, few or many counts, or as a class when the clone is expanded.

V	length	D	size	J	CDR3	DNA
TRBV7-9	12	-	-	TRBJ2-3	CASSLLTDTQYF	TGTGCCAGCAGCCTCCTGACAGATACGCAGTATTTT
TRBV7-2	18	TRBD1	-	TRBJ2-7	CASSFPSLRDRGLDEQYF	TGTGCCAGCAGCTTCCCGAGCCTACGGGACAGGGGGCTGGACGAGCAGTACTTC
TRBV28	15	TRBD1	-	TRBJ2-2	CASSSSGTGSGELFF	TGTGCCAGCAGTTCCTCCGGGACAGGGTCCGGGGAGCTGTTTTTT
TRBV2	16	-	-	TRBJ2-1	CASSLETGYRYNEQFF	TGTGCCAGCAGCCTCGAAACTGGTTACCGCTACAATGAGCAGTTCTTC
TRBV6-7	17	TRBD2	-	TRBJ2-7	CASSYSTPTSGPYEQYF	TGTGCCAGCAGTTACTCGACACCGACTAGCGGTCCCTACGAGCAGTACTTC
TRBV5-6	14	-	-	TRBJ2-7	CASSLGRVSYEQYF	TGTGCCAGCAGCTTAGGACGGGTCTCCTACGAGCAGTACTTC
TRBV30	17	TRBD2	-	TRBJ2-7	CAWTTSGSLTMTTKQYF	TGTGCCTGGACTACTAGCGGGAGCCTCACGATGACTACGAAGCAGTACTTC
TRBV6-1	14	TRBD1	-	TRBJ1-6	CASRRDRGGSPLHF	TGTGCCAGCAGGCGAGACAGGGGTGGCTCACCCCTCCACTTT
TRBV9	13	-	once	TRBJ1-2	CASSVDRVEGYTF	TGTGCCAGCAGCGTAGATAGGGTGGAGGGCTACACCTTC
TRBV28	17	-	-	TRBJ2-2	CASSFPGRIGGGGELFF	TGTGCCAGCAGTTTCCCCGGGCGTATCGGGGGCGGCGGGGAGCTGTTTTTT
TRBV29-1	12	-	-	TRBJ2-7	CSVEWGSYEQYF	TGCAGCGTTGAATGGGGGTCCTACGAGCAGTACTTC
TRBV5-1	13	-	-	TRBJ1-3	CASSTGPSNTIYF	TGCGCCAGCAGCACCGGACCGTCGAACACCATATATTTT
TRBV25-1	14	-	once	TRBJ2-6	CASERGPGANVLTF	TGTGCCAGCGAAAGAGGGCCTGGGGCCAACGTCCTGACTTTC
TRBV6-5	14	TRBD1	-	TRBJ1-2	CASSEGTANYGYTF	TGTGCCAGCAGTGAAGGGACAGCTAACTATGGCTACACCTTC
TRBV5-1	16	TRBD2	-	TRBJ2-3	CASSLGGTSFTDTQYF	TGCGCCAGCAGCTTGGGCGGGACTAGCTTCACAGATACGCAGTATTTT
TRBV10-3	14	-	-	TRBJ2-7	CAISAKQDSYEQYF	TGTGCCATCAGCGCCAAACAGGACTCCTACGAGCAGTACTTC